This TCR beta chain was observed in a study of blood T cell repertoires in COVID-19. Study overall: Samples taken during acute and convalescent COVID-19 were collected in the United States, Italy and Spain. T cells, B-cell-depleted T cells, or PBMCs provided the cDNA or gDNA that served as material.

Using immunoSEQ multiplex PCR, the repertoire was profiled, and TCRdb retains in-frame clones only, with some absent. This sample has roughly 33,000 clones, with roughly 92% found just once. Deletions cut 2 bases from V and 0 bases from J, with 11 bases between. This CDR3 has 16 amino acids. Germline loops: CDR1 LNHDA, CDR2 SQIVND (reference sequence). The V and J genes are TRBV19 and TRBJ1-5; maybe TRBD1 (5 bases). The origin of this receptor is a human donor in a cohort sampled during active COVID-19. Specimen: peripheral blood. As DNA, the CDR3 is TGTGCCAGTAGTATACAGGGCCCTTATAGCAATCAGCCCCAGCATTTT. It yields the protein CASSIQGPYSNQPQHF. The complete variable domain, with remaining parts taken from reference TRBV19 and TRBJ1-5, reads DGGITQSPKYLFRKEGQNVTLSCEQNLNHDAMYWYRQDPGQGLRLIYYSQIVNDFQKGDIAEGYSVSREKKESFPLTVTSAQKNPTAFYLCASSIQGPYSNQPQHFGDGTRLSIL.